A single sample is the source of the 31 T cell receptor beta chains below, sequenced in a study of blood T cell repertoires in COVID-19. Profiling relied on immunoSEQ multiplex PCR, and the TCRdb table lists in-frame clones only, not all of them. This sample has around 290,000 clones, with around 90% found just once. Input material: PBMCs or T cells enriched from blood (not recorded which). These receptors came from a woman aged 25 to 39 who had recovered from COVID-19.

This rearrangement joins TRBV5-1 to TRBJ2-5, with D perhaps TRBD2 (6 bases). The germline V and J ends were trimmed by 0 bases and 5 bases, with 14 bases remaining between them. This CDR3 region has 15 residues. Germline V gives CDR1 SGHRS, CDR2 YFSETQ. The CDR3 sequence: CASSLAGDRGETQYF. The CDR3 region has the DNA TGCGCCAGCAGCTTGGCCGGGGACCGGGGGGAGACCCAGTACTTC.

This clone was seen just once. The CDR3 nucleotides read TGTGCCAGCAGTCAGCGATACAATGAGCAGTTCTTC. Its protein product is CASSQRYNEQFF. V is TRBV28 and J is TRBJ2-1, with unresolved D. Germline V gene data show CDR1 as MDHEN and CDR2 as SYDVKM. Trimming took off 5 bases at V and 4 bases at J, with 6 bases between the two ends. The CDR3 covers 12 residues. Based on the CDR3 plus reference TRBV28 and TRBJ2-1, the full variable domain is DVKVTQSSRYLVKRTGEKVFLECVQDMDHENMFWYRQDPGLGLRLIYFSYDVKMKEKGDIPEGYSVSREKKERFSLILESASTNQTSMYLCASSQRYNEQFFGPGTRLTVL.

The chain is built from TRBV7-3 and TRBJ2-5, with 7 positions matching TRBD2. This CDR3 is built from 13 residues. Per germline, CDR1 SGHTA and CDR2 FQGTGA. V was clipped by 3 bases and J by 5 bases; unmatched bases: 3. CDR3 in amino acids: CASSLGGLETQYF. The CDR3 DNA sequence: TGTGCCAGCAGCTTGGGAGGGCTGGAGACCCAGTACTTC.

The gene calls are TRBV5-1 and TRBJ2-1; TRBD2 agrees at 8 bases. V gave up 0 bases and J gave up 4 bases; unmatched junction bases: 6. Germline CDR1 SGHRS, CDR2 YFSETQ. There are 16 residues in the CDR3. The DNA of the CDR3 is TGCGCCAGCAGCTTGGGTGCGGGGGGACTTTACAATGAGCAGTTCTTC. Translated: CASSLGAGGLYNEQFF. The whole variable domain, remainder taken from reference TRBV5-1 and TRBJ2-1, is KAGVTQTPRYLIKTRGQQVTLSCSPISGHRSVSWYQQTPGQGLQFLFEYFSETQRNKGNFPGRFSGRQFSNSRSEMNVSTLELGDSALYLCASSLGAGGLYNEQFFGPGTRLTVL.

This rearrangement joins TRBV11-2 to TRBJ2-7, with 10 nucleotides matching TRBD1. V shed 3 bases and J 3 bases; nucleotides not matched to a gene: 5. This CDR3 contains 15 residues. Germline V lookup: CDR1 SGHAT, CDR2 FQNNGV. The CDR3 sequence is CASSFGTGDFYEQYF. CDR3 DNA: TGTGCCAGCAGCTTTGGGACAGGGGACTTCTACGAGCAGTACTTC.

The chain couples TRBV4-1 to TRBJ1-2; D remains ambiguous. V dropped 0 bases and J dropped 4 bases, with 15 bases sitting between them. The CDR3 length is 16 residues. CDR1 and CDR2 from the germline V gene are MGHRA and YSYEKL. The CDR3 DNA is TGCGCCAGCAGCCAAGATCGGGTGGGCGGACTCTATGGCTACACCTTC. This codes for CASSQDRVGGLYGYTF.

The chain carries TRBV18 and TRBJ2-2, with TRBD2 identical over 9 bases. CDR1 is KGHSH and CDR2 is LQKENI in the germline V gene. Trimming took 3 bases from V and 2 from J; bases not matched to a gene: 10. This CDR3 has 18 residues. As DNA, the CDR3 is TGTGCCAGCTCACCTTCGGCGCGGGAGGGTCCCAACACCGGGGAGCTGTTTTTT. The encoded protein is CASSPSAREGPNTGELFF.

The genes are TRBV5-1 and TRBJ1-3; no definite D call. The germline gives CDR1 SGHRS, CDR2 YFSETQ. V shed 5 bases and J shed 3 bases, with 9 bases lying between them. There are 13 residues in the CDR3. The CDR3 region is CASRVTDGNTIYF. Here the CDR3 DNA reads TGCGCCAGCAGGGTCACAGATGGAAACACCATATATTTT.

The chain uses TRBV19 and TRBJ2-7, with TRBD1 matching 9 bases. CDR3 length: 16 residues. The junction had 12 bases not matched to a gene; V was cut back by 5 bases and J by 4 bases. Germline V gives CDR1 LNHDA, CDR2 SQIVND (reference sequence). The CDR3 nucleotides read TGTGCCAGTAGTCACTTCTCCGGGACAGGGACGTACGAGCAGTACTTC. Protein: CASSHFSGTGTYEQYF.

CDR3 region: CATSRGVSYEQYF. The CDR3 nucleotides read TGTGCCACCAGTAGGGGTGTCTCCTACGAGCAGTACTTC. The chain uses TRBV15 and TRBJ2-7, with D possibly matching TRBD1 (5 bases). V dropped 6 bases and J dropped 0 bases, with 9 bases sitting between them. Germline V gives CDR1 LNHNV, CDR2 YYDKDF (reference sequence). This CDR3 spans 13 amino acids.

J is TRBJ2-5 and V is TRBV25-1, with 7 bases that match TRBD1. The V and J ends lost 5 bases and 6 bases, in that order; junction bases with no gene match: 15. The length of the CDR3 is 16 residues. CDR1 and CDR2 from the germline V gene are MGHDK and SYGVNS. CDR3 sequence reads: CASSFPQGQGLQTQYF. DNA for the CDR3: TGTGCCAGCAGTTTCCCACAGGGGCAGGGCTTACAGACCCAGTACTTC.

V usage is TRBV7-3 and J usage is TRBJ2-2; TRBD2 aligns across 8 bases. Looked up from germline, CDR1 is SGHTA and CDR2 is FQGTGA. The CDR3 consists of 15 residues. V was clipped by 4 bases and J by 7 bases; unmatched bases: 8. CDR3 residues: CASSYRGGQNGELFF. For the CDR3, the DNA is TGTGCCAGCAGCTACCGGGGGGGCCAGAACGGGGAGCTGTTTTTT. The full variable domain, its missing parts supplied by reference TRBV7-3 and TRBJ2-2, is GAGVSQTPSNKVTEKGKYVELRCDPISGHTALYWYRQSLGQGPEFLIYFQGTGAADDSGLPNDRFFAVRPEGSVSTLKIQRTERGDSAVYLCASSYRGGQNGELFFGEGSRLTVL.

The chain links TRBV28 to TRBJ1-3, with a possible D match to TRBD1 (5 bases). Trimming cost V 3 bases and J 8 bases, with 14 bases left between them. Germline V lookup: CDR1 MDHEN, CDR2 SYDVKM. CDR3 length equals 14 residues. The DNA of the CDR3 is TGTGCCAGCAGTTTCTTTGCCAGGGCGGACACCATATATTTT. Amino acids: CASSFFARADTIYF.

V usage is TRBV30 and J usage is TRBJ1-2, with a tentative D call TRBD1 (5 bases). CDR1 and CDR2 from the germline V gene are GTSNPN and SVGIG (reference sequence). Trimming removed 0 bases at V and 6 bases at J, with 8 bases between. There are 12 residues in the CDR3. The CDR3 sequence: CAWSVWGDGYTF. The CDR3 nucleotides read TGTGCCTGGAGTGTATGGGGGGATGGCTACACCTTC.

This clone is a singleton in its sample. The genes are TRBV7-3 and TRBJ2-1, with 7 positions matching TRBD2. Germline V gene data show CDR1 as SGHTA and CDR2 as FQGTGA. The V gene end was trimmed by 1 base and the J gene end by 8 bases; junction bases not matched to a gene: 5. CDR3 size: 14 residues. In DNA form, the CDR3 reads TGTGCCAGCAGCTTAAGCGGGAGTGGAGATGAGCAGTTCTTC. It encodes CASSLSGSGDEQFF.

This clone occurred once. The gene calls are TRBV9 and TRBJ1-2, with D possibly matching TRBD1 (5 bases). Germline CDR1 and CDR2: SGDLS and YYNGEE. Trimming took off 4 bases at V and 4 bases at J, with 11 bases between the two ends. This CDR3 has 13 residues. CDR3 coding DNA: TGTGCCAGCAGCCCCGGGGGGATCTATGGCTACACCTTC. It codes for CASSPGGIYGYTF. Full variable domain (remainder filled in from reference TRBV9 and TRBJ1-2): DSGVTQTPKHLITATGQRVTLRCSPRSGDLSVYWYQQSLDQGLQFLIQYYNGEERAKGNILERFSAQQFPDLHSELNLSSLELGDSALYFCASSPGGIYGYTFGSGTRLTVV.

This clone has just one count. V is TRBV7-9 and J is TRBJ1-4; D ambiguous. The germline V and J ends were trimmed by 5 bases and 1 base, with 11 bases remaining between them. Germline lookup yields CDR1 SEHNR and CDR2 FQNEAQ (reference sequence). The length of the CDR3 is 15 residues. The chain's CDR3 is CASSREGKTNEKLFF. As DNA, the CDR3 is TGTGCCAGCAGCCGGGAAGGAAAAACTAATGAAAAACTGTTTTTT.

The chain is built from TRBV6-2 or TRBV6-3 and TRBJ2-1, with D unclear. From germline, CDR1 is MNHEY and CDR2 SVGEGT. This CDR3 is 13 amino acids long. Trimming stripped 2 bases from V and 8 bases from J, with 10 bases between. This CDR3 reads CASSYNSLDEQFF. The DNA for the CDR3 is TGTGCCAGCAGTTACAACTCGTTGGATGAGCAGTTCTTC.

CDR3 residues: CATSDTTAGFGRGYTF. The DNA of the CDR3 is TGTGCCACCAGTGATACCACCGCAGGGTTCGGACGTGGCTACACCTTC. The chain employs TRBV24-1 and TRBJ1-2, with a tentative D call TRBD1 (5 bases). In germline, CDR1 is KGHDR, CDR2 SFDVKD. V lost 3 bases and J lost 7, with 20 bases in between. This CDR3 is built from 16 residues.

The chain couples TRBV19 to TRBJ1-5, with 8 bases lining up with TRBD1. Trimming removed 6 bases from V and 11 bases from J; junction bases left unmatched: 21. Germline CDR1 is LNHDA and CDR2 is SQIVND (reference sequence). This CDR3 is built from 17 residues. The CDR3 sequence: CASSPTEWTGFGRAQHF. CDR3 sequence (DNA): TGTGCCAGTAGCCCTACGGAATGGACAGGGTTTGGGCGGGCCCAGCATTTT. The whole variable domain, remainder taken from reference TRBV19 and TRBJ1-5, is DGGITQSPKYLFRKEGQNVTLSCEQNLNHDAMYWYRQDPGQGLRLIYYSQIVNDFQKGDIAEGYSVSREKKESFPLTVTSAQKNPTAFYLCASSPTEWTGFGRAQHFGDGTRLSIL.

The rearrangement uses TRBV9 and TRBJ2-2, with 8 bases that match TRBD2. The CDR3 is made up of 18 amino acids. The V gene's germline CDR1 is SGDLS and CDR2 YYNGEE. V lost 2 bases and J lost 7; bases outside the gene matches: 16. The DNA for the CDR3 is TGTGCCAGCAGCGTCCGCCCTAGCGGGCCCGGAAAGGGCGGGGAGCTGTTTTTT. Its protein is CASSVRPSGPGKGGELFF.

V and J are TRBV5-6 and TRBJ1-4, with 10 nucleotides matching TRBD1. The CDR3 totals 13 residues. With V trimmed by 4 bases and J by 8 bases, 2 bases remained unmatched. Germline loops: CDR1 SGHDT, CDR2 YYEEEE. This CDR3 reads CASSRTGGEKLFF. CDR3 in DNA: TGTGCCAGCAGCCGGACAGGGGGAGAAAAACTGTTTTTT.

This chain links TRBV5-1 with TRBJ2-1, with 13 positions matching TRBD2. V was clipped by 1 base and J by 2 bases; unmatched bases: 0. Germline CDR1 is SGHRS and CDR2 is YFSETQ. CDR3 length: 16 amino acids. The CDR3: CASSLTSGRAYNEQFF. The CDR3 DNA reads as TGCGCCAGCAGCTTGACTAGCGGGAGGGCCTACAATGAGCAGTTCTTC.

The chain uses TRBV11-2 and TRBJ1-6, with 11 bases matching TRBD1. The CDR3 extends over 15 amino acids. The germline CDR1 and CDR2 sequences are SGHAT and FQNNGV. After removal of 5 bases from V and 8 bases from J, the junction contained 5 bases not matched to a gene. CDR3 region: CASSTGQGAYSPLHF. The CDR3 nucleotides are TGTGCCAGCAGCACCGGACAGGGGGCTTATTCACCCCTCCACTTT.

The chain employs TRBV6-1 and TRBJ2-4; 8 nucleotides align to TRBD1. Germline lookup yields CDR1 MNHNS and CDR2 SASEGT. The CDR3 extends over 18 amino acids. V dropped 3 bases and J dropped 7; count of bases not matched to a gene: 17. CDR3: CASSDLRAGGVVGNIQYF. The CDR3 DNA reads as TGTGCCAGCAGTGACCTACGGGCAGGGGGCGTTGTCGGGAACATTCAGTACTTC.

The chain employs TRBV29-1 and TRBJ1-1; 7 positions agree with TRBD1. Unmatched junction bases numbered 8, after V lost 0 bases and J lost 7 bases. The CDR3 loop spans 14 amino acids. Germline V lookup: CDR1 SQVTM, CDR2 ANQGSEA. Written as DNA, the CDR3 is TGCAGCGTTGAAGATCCCGGGACAGCTAGTGAAGCTTTCTTT. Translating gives CSVEDPGTASEAFF.

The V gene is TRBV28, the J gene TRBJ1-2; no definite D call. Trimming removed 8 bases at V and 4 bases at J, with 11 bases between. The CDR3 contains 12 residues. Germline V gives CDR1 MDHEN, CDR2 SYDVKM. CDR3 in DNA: TGTGCCAGCCATATAGCTTTCTATGGCTACACCTTC. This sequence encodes CASHIAFYGYTF.

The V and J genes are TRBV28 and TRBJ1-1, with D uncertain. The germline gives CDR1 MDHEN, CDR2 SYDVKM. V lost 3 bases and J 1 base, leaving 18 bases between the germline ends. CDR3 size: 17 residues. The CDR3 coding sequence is TGTGCCAGCAGTTTGAGGCAGTGGAGCCCACAGAACACTGAAGCTTTCTTT. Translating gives CASSLRQWSPQNTEAFF.

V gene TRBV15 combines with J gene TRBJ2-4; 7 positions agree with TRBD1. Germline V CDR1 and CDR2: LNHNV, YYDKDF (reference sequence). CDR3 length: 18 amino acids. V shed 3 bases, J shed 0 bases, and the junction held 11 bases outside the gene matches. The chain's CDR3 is CATSRQTTGALAKNIQYF. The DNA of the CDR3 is TGTGCCACCAGCAGGCAGACCACAGGGGCGCTAGCCAAAAACATTCAGTACTTC.

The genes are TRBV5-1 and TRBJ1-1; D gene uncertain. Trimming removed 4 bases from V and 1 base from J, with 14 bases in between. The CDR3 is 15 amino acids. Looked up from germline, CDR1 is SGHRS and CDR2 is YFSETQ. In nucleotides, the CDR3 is TGCGCCAGCAGCCCGGCTCGGGCGGGGAACACTGAAGCTTTCTTT. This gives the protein CASSPARAGNTEAFF.

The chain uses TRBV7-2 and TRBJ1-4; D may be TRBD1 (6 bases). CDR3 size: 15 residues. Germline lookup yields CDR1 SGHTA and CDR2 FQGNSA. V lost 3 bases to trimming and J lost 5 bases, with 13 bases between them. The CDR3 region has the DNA TGTGCCAGCAGCTTGGTAGACAGGAGCAATGAAAAACTGTTTTTT. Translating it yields CASSLVDRSNEKLFF.